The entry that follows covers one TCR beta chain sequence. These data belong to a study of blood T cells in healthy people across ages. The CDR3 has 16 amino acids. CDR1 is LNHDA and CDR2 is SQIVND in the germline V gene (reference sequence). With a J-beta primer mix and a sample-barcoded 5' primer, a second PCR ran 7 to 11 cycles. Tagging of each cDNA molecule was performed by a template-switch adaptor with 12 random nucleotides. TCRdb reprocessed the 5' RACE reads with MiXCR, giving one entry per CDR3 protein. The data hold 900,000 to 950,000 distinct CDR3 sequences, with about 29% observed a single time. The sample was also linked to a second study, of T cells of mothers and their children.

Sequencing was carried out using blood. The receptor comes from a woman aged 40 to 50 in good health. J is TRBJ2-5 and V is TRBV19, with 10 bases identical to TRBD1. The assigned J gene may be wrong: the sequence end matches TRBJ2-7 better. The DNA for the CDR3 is TGTGCCAGTAGCCGCTACTCGGGACAGGGGATTTACGAGCAGTACTTC. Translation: CASSRYSGQGIYEQYF.